Sequencing of this T cell receptor beta chain was carried out in a study of healthy donors' naive CD4 and CD8 T cells. Study results and caveats: Naive CD4+ and CD8+ cells reportedly differed in usage of most V and J genes. Homeostatic proliferation of naive T cells was not examined as a bias source.

Each TCR library used roughly 490 ng of total RNA and a linear amplification protocol. Using its own MiXCR run on the reads, TCRdb lists one record per CDR3 protein. The sample holds approximately 180,000 distinct CDR3 sequences, under 85% seen once. Germline V gene data show CDR1 as SGHRS and CDR2 as YFSETQ. V gave up 4 bases and J gave up 11 bases, with 15 bases separating them. The CDR3 sequence is 13 residues long. Regarding this clonotype: What it binds is unknown.

The sample was naive CD4+ and CD8+ T cells sorted from blood, pooled from several donors. The chain couples TRBV5-1 to TRBJ1-4; D gene uncertain. This clonotype was obtained from a pool of human donors in good health; the sample pools cells from several healthy donors. The CDR3 reads CASSIESLGKLFF. The CDR3 DNA reads TGCGCCAGCAGCATCGAGTCCTTGGGGAAACTGTTTTTT.